This T cell receptor beta chain was captured by sequencing in a study of neoadjuvant nivolumab and ipilimumab in lung cancer. On the study more broadly: The combination arm added day-1 ipilimumab 1 mg/kg to nivolumab 3 mg/kg on days 1, 15, 29. Findings and caveats of the study: Only a single major-pathologic-response sample was available for clonality analysis. Only two of four nivolumab-treated tumors gained richness and clonality by surgery.

The CDR3 is 13 amino acids. CDR1 and CDR2 from the germline V gene are SQVTM and ANQGSEA. V lost 6 bases to trimming and J lost 7 bases; unmatched junction nucleotides: 4. Using immunoSEQ multiplex PCR, the repertoire was profiled, and TCRdb retains in-frame clones only, with some absent. The sample yields some 7,000 clones, 80% to 85% seen once. Turning to this clone: Antigen specificity is unknown.

The receptor was isolated from an adult with non-small cell lung cancer. Sequences were derived from tumor tissue, sampled after neoadjuvant nivolumab, alone or with ipilimumab, at or shortly before surgery. The rearrangement joins TRBV29-1 to TRBJ1-6; 9 bases are a match to TRBD1. CDR3 sequence reads: CSVGQGKNSPLHF. The DNA of the CDR3 is TGCAGCGTGGGACAGGGCAAGAATTCACCCCTCCACTTT.